These 24 T cell receptor beta chains share one sample of origin, sequenced in a study of technical replicates of blood from a handful of donors. The protocol was immunoSEQ multiplex PCR, while the TCRdb copy is restricted to in-frame clones and leaves out a portion. This sample has 91,000 or so clones, with around 96% found just once. Material: T cells isolated from PBMCs. The origin of the receptors is a human donor in good health.

The rearrangement uses TRBV28 and TRBJ2-1; possible D gene TRBD2, 6 bases. The CDR3 has 15 amino acids. Germline V CDR1 and CDR2: MDHEN, SYDVKM. The V end lost 3 bases, the J end lost 5 bases, and 14 bases lay between the germline ends. Here the CDR3 reads CASSFAGTPHNEQFF. The CDR3 nucleotides read TGTGCCAGCAGTTTTGCCGGGACTCCACACAATGAGCAGTTCTTC. The full variable domain, completed using reference TRBV28 and TRBJ2-1, is DVKVTQSSRYLVKRTGEKVFLECVQDMDHENMFWYRQDPGLGLRLIYFSYDVKMKEKGDIPEGYSVSREKKERFSLILESASTNQTSMYLCASSFAGTPHNEQFFGPGTRLTVL.

This chain links TRBV4-1 with TRBJ2-5; 10 bases fit TRBD1. V was pared by 6 bases and J by 2 bases, with 6 bases of the junction left unmatched. Germline assignment: CDR1 MGHRA and CDR2 YSYEKL. This CDR3 has 15 residues. Here the CDR3 reads CASRRGQGEQETQYF. The CDR3 bases are TGCGCCAGCAGACGTGGACAGGGGGAACAAGAGACCCAGTACTTC.

The gene calls are TRBV7-2 and TRBJ2-3; D unclear. The germline CDR1 and CDR2 sequences are SGHTA and FQGNSA. This CDR3 has 16 residues. Trimming cost V 1 base and J 5 bases, with 16 bases left between them. The CDR3 DNA reads TGTGCCAGCAGCTTAGGAGTGGGCCGCTCAATAGATACGCAGTATTTT. Translated, it gives CASSLGVGRSIDTQYF.

The J gene is TRBJ2-7, the V gene TRBV19; no clear D gene. CDR1 and CDR2 (germline): LNHDA, SQIVND (reference sequence). V dropped 6 bases and J dropped 7 bases, with 13 bases sitting between them. The CDR3 spans 12 residues. In DNA form, the CDR3 reads TGTGCCAGTAGCCCCACTCACGGGGAGCAGTACTTC. Its translation: CASSPTHGEQYF.

This clone was counted a single time. The chain couples TRBV5-6 to TRBJ2-7, with TRBD2 matching 11 bases. Losses at the gene ends were 4 bases for V and 8 bases for J; bases not matched to a gene: 8. Germline assignment: CDR1 SGHDT and CDR2 YYEEEE. The CDR3 spans 14 residues. Here the CDR3 reads CASSLGTSGVKQYF. CDR3 coding DNA: TGTGCCAGCAGCCTCGGGACTAGCGGCGTAAAGCAGTACTTC.

The V and J genes are TRBV7-3 and TRBJ1-5; TRBD1 matches 7 bases. The ends lost 5 bases at V and 6 bases at J; junction bases unmatched: 10. Germline CDR1 SGHTA, CDR2 FQGTGA. This CDR3 is 15 amino acids long. The CDR3 loop is CASSPAGQAAQPQHF. CDR3 bases: TGTGCCAGCAGCCCAGCAGGACAGGCCGCTCAGCCCCAGCATTTT.

The chain is built from TRBV7-5 and TRBJ1-4. TRBV7-5 represents a pseudogene. The CDR3 runs to 17 residues. This chain's CDR3 is CVRSFSFDSGGSEKLFF. CDR3 bases: TGTGTCAGAAGCTTTTCCTTTGATTCGGGAGGAAGTGAAAAACTGTTTTTT.

The chain links TRBV6-1 to TRBJ1-5; unclear D gene. This CDR3 comprises 19 residues. Germline V lookup: CDR1 MNHNS, CDR2 SASEGT. V was clipped by 6 bases and J by 0 bases, with 24 bases between them. CDR3 in amino acids: CASSEPGPLSGYSNQPQHF. In nucleotides, the CDR3 is TGTGCCAGCAGCGAACCAGGCCCCCTCAGTGGGTATAGCAATCAGCCCCAGCATTTT.

The rearrangement links TRBV11-1 to TRBJ1-1; D ambiguous. The CDR3 has 15 amino acids. Between the trimmed V and J ends, which lost 3 bases and 5 bases, there was a span of 16 bases. Germline lookup yields CDR1 SGHAT and CDR2 FQDESV (reference sequence). CDR3 coding DNA: TGTGCCAGCAGCTTCCCCGAACGAGGGAGGACTGAAGCTTTCTTT. Its translation is CASSFPERGRTEAFF.

This rearrangement joins TRBV11-2 to TRBJ1-4, with TRBD1 matching over 7 bases. Germline-derived CDR1 and CDR2 are SGHAT and FQNNGV. Germline trimming cut 6 bases from V and 5 bases from J; bases unmatched to any gene: 12. CDR3 length: 16 amino acids. In DNA form, the CDR3 reads TGTGCCAGCAGGCCAAAAAACAGGGGAGGAAATGAAAAACTGTTTTTT. It is translated as CASRPKNRGGNEKLFF. Looking up the rest from reference TRBV11-2 and TRBJ1-4 gives the full variable domain: EAGVAQSPRYKIIEKRQSVAFWCNPISGHATLYWYQQILGQGPKLLIQFQNNGVVDDSQLPKDRFSAERLKGVDSTLKIQPAKLEDSAVYLCASRPKNRGGNEKLFFGSGTQLSVL.

The chain has TRBV7-2 and TRBJ1-3; no clear D. Germline CDR1 is SGHTA and CDR2 is FQGNSA. The length of the CDR3 is 16 residues. V was shortened by 5 bases and J by 0 bases, with 14 bases between the two germline ends. CDR3 DNA sequence: TGTGCCAGCAGCCCCTTTGTCCCGAGCTCTGGAAACACCATATATTTT. Its protein is CASSPFVPSSGNTIYF.

Only one count was recorded for this clone. The chain combines TRBV5-4 with TRBJ2-2; 10 bases are a match to TRBD1. Germline V gene lookup returns CDR1 SGHNT and CDR2 YYREEE (reference sequence). V lost 2 bases and J lost 6; bases outside the gene matches: 1. This CDR3 spans 14 amino acids. The CDR3 here is CASSFGQGAGELFF. In nucleotides, the CDR3 is TGTGCCAGCAGCTTCGGACAGGGGGCCGGGGAGCTGTTTTTT. The full variable domain, its missing parts supplied by reference TRBV5-4 and TRBJ2-2, is ETGVTQSPTHLIKTRGQQVTLRCSSQSGHNTVSWYQQALGQGPQFIFQYYREEENGRGNFPPRFSGLQFPNYSSELNVNALELDDSALYLCASSFGQGAGELFFGEGSRLTVL.

This clone was detected once. This chain connects TRBV4-1 to TRBJ2-7; TRBD2 agrees at 12 bases. The V gene's germline CDR1 is MGHRA and CDR2 YSYEKL. This CDR3 comprises 15 residues. V shed 4 bases and J 5 bases; nucleotides not matched to a gene: 6. The CDR3 reads CASSRAGTSGHEQYF. For the CDR3, the DNA is TGCGCCAGCAGCCGCGCCGGGACTAGCGGGCACGAGCAGTACTTC.

The chain combines TRBV7-9 with TRBJ2-7, with 10 bases lining up with TRBD2. Germline values: CDR1 SEHNR, CDR2 FQNEAQ (reference sequence). The CDR3 contains 16 residues. J lost 5 bases, V lost 0 bases, and 7 bases had no gene match. The CDR3 loop is CASSLARLLAGDEQYF. The CDR3 DNA is TGTGCCAGCAGCTTAGCTAGATTGCTAGCGGGAGACGAGCAGTACTTC.

The chain joins TRBV28 to TRBJ1-1; 9 bases fit TRBD1. The CDR3 is 15 residues long. V gave up 5 bases and J gave up 1 base; unmatched junction bases: 5. Germline V lookup: CDR1 MDHEN, CDR2 SYDVKM. In DNA form, the CDR3 reads TGTGCCAGCAGTCCACAGGACAGGGGGAACACTGAAGCTTTCTTT. It specifies CASSPQDRGNTEAFF.

The chain employs TRBV6-1 and TRBJ1-6, with 7 bases fitting TRBD1. Germline V gives CDR1 MNHNS, CDR2 SASEGT. V lost 5 bases to trimming and J lost 1 base; unmatched junction nucleotides: 2. The length of the CDR3 is 15 residues. This CDR3 is CASSTGVSYNSPLHF. CDR3 nucleotide sequence: TGTGCCAGCAGTACAGGGGTTTCCTATAATTCACCCCTCCACTTT.

The chain joins TRBV28 to TRBJ1-2, with 10 nucleotides matching TRBD1. The CDR3 is 16 residues long. V gave up 6 bases and J gave up 10 bases; unmatched junction bases: 17. Germline CDR1 is MDHEN and CDR2 is SYDVKM. CDR3 protein: CASSPTGGQGELVYTF. CDR3 nucleotide sequence: TGTGCCAGCAGCCCCACGGGAGGACAGGGGGAATTAGTCTACACCTTC.

The chain recombines TRBV14 with TRBJ1-1; D is uncertain. V was clipped by 5 bases and J by 5 bases, with 12 bases between them. Looked up from germline, CDR1 is SGHDN and CDR2 is FVKESK. The CDR3 spans 13 residues. CDR3 DNA: TGTGCCAGCAGCTCCCTCCGGGTAACTGAAGCTTTCTTT. It yields the protein CASSSLRVTEAFF.

The gene calls are TRBV27 and TRBJ1-2, with D possibly matching TRBD1 (5 bases). The CDR3 sequence is 17 residues long. Trimming shortened V by 6 bases and J by 0 bases, and 20 bases separated the two germline ends. Germline CDR1 and CDR2: MNHEY and SMNVEV (reference sequence). The DNA for the CDR3 is TGTGCCAGCAGCCAGGGAACGACGGACCTGCCTAACTATGGCTACACCTTC. This codes for CASSQGTTDLPNYGYTF.

CDR3 bases: TGCGCCAGCAGCTTCGGGTCGAACACTGAAGCTTTCTTT. Translating gives CASSFGSNTEAFF. The rearrangement uses TRBV5-1 and TRBJ1-1; D is unclear. CDR1 and CDR2 (germline): SGHRS, YFSETQ. The CDR3 is 13 residues long. The germline V and J ends were trimmed by 2 bases and 1 base, with 6 bases remaining between them.

The chain is built from TRBV7-6 and TRBJ1-5; D not resolved. V was clipped by 5 bases and J by 1 base, with 21 bases between them. The germline V gene encodes CDR1 SGHVS and CDR2 FNYEAQ. CDR3 length: 18 residues. This chain's CDR3 is CASSAQRGGLLSNQPQHF. In DNA, the CDR3 is TGTGCCAGCAGCGCTCAGCGGGGAGGGTTGTTAAGCAATCAGCCCCAGCATTTT. The full variable domain, with the rest looked up from reference TRBV7-6 and TRBJ1-5, is GAGVSQSPRYKVTKRGQDVALRCDPISGHVSLYWYRQALGQGPEFLTYFNYEAQQDKSGLPNDRFSAERPEGSISTLTIQRTEQRDSAMYRCASSAQRGGLLSNQPQHFGDGTRLSIL.

V and J are TRBV5-1 and TRBJ1-2, with 8 bases that match TRBD1. With 6 bases clipped from V and 4 bases from J, the junction kept 11 bases outside the gene matches. This CDR3 comprises 15 residues. Germline V gene sequence: CDR1 SGHRS, CDR2 YFSETQ. CDR3 bases: TGCGCCAGCATTCTCAAGCCAGGGGGCGGCTATGGCTACACCTTC. It codes for CASILKPGGGYGYTF. The complete variable domain, with remaining parts taken from reference TRBV5-1 and TRBJ1-2, reads KAGVTQTPRYLIKTRGQQVTLSCSPISGHRSVSWYQQTPGQGLQFLFEYFSETQRNKGNFPGRFSGRQFSNSRSEMNVSTLELGDSALYLCASILKPGGGYGYTFGSGTRLTVV.

The genes are TRBV7-9 and TRBJ2-7; D may be TRBD2 (5 bases). This CDR3 spans 16 amino acids. V dropped 4 bases and J dropped 3 bases, with 19 bases sitting between them. Germline V gives CDR1 SEHNR, CDR2 FQNEAQ (reference sequence). CDR3 nucleotide sequence: TGTGCCAGCAGCTCCGAGTCGGGATTTGGGCTCTACGAGCAGTACTTC. Translating gives CASSSESGFGLYEQYF.

CDR3 amino acids: CASSTGGLNTGELFF. CDR3 DNA sequence: TGTGCCAGCAGTACAGGGGGCCTGAACACCGGGGAGCTGTTTTTT. V gene TRBV28 combines with J gene TRBJ2-2; TRBD1 agrees at 9 bases. Losses at the gene ends were 5 bases for V and 1 base for J; bases not matched to a gene: 2. This CDR3 is built from 15 residues. Germline lookup yields CDR1 MDHEN and CDR2 SYDVKM.